The rows below give T cell receptor beta chains drawn from one sample of a study of cytomegalovirus exposure and HLA in healthy donors. Generated by immunoSEQ multiplex PCR, the TCRdb table keeps only in-frame clones and is missing some. This table holds approximately 150,000 clones, 75% to 80% found once. Input material: PBMCs. These receptors were taken from a woman aged 25 to 39 in good health and CMV-seronegative. Both conserved end residues are part of each CDR3. The D gene is left open where the match is weak. Expanded clones get a size class; other rows say once, few or many, or leave the size out.

J gene	V gene	CDR3 length	clone size	D gene	CDR3 protein	CDR3 DNA
TRBJ2-7	TRBV5-1	14	NA	NA	CASSFGVAGYEQYF	TGCGCCAGCAGCTTCGGGGTAGCAGGCTACGAGCAGTACTTC
TRBJ2-1	TRBV15	15	NA	TRBD2	CATSRSAGGHNEQFF	TGTGCCACCAGCAGATCAGCGGGGGGCCACAATGAGCAGTTCTTC
TRBJ1-4	TRBV7-9	16	NA	TRBD1	CASSLGDRLYNEKLFF	TGTGCCAGCAGCTTAGGGGACAGACTTTATAATGAAAAACTGTTTTTT
TRBJ1-5	TRBV6-1	12	NA	NA	CASRSALQPQHF	TGTGCCAGCAGGTCAGCGTTGCAGCCCCAGCATTTT
TRBJ2-3	TRBV9	16	NA	TRBD2	CASSGLAGGSTDTQYF	TGTGCCAGCAGCGGACTAGCGGGGGGGTCCACAGATACGCAGTATTTT
TRBJ1-5	TRBV30	15	few	NA	CAWSAGGASNQPQHF	TGTGCCTGGAGTGCTGGGGGGGCTAGCAATCAGCCCCAGCATTTT
TRBJ2-7	TRBV5-5	15	NA	NA	CASSLGLLISYEQYF	TGTGCCAGCAGCTTAGGACTCCTTATCTCCTACGAGCAGTACTTC
TRBJ2-1	TRBV19	14	NA	NA	CASRNPGLVNEQFF	TGTGCCAGTCGGAACCCGGGTTTGGTAAATGAGCAGTTCTTC
TRBJ1-6	TRBV9	14	NA	NA	CASSVEHTDSPLHF	TGTGCCAGCAGCGTAGAGCATACGGATTCACCCCTCCACTTT
TRBJ2-1	TRBV29-1	15	NA	TRBD2	CSVTPLAGGPSEQFF	TGCAGCGTTACCCCACTAGCGGGGGGGCCGAGTGAGCAGTTCTTC
TRBJ1-1	TRBV6-6	14	NA	NA	CASRPDSSNTEAFF	TGTGCCAGCAGACCTGACAGCAGTAACACTGAAGCTTTCTTT
TRBJ1-5	TRBV7-2	15	NA	NA	CASSPGGLLNQPQHF	TGTGCCAGCAGCCCGGGGGGACTGCTCAATCAGCCCCAGCATTTT
TRBJ2-1	TRBV4-1	16	few	TRBD1	CASSQRTGSSYNEQFF	TGCGCCAGCAGCCAACGGACAGGGAGCTCCTACAATGAGCAGTTCTTC
TRBJ2-1	TRBV14	12	NA	NA	CASSHNRIEQFF	TGTGCCAGCAGCCACAACAGGATTGAGCAGTTCTTC
TRBJ1-1	TRBV2	13	NA	NA	CASSDPLNTEAFF	TGTGCCAGCAGTGACCCATTGAACACTGAAGCTTTCTTT
TRBJ1-4	TRBV15	12	NA	NA	CATSTGYEKLFF	TGTGCCACCAGCACGGGGTACGAAAAACTGTTTTTT
TRBJ1-1	TRBV27	15	NA	NA	CASSLGGIWNTEAFF	TGTGCCAGCAGTTTAGGGGGGATATGGAACACTGAAGCTTTCTTT
TRBJ2-7	TRBV6-1	12	NA	NA	CASRQAFYEQYF	TGTGCCAGCAGACAGGCCTTTTACGAGCAGTACTTC
TRBJ2-1	TRBV7-9	12	NA	TRBD2	CASSRTSGYEFF	TGTGCCAGCAGCCGAACTAGCGGGTATGAGTTCTTC
TRBJ2-1	TRBV30	14	NA	NA	CAWRGGPAYNEQFF	TGTGCCTGGAGGGGGGGGCCCGCCTACAATGAGCAGTTCTTC
TRBJ2-2	TRBV6-1	12	few	NA	CASSEYSGELFF	TGTGCCAGCAGTGAGTACTCGGGGGAGCTGTTTTTT
TRBJ2-4	TRBV20-1	11	once	NA	CSATLENIQYF	TGCAGTGCTACCCTCGAAAACATTCAGTACTTC
TRBJ2-1	TRBV6-5	15	NA	TRBD2	CASRGMRGGWDEQFF	TGTGCCAGCAGGGGGATGCGGGGGGGGTGGGATGAGCAGTTCTTC
TRBJ1-2	TRBV11-2	17	few	TRBD1	CASSLSPGQEPNYGYTF	TGTGCCAGCAGTTTATCCCCGGGACAGGAGCCTAACTATGGCTACACCTTC
TRBJ2-3	TRBV7-9	16	NA	TRBD2	CASPPASGGLTDTQYF	TGTGCCAGCCCGCCGGCTAGCGGGGGCCTCACAGATACGCAGTATTTT
TRBJ2-1	TRBV5-1	20	NA	NA	CASSWNSGARGASSYNEQFF	TGCGCCAGCAGCTGGAATTCGGGGGCTCGGGGGGCGAGCTCCTACAATGAGCAGTTCTTC
TRBJ1-1	TRBV18	14	NA	NA	CASSPRGGSTEAFF	TGTGCCAGCTCACCAAGGGGGGGATCCACTGAAGCTTTCTTT
TRBJ1-1	TRBV19	14	few	TRBD1	CASRLDRVNTEAFF	TGTGCCAGTAGGCTTGACAGGGTGAACACTGAAGCTTTCTTT
TRBJ1-1	TRBV30	13	NA	NA	CAWSIQVNTEAFF	TGTGCCTGGAGTATCCAGGTGAACACTGAAGCTTTCTTT
TRBJ1-4	TRBV5-1	15	NA	NA	CASSLQTGSNEKLFF	TGCGCCAGCAGCTTACAGACAGGCTCTAATGAAAAACTGTTTTTT
TRBJ1-3	TRBV5-6	16	NA	TRBD1	CASSVQGGQAGNTIYF	TGTGCCAGCAGCGTACAGGGAGGACAGGCTGGAAACACCATATATTTT
TRBJ1-5	TRBV4-1	15	NA	NA	CASSQDSWADQPQHF	TGCGCCAGCAGCCAAGATAGTTGGGCAGATCAGCCCCAGCATTTT
TRBJ2-1	TRBV7-9	15	NA	TRBD2	CASSLQAGEYNEQFF	TGTGCCAGCAGCTTACAAGCGGGGGAGTACAATGAGCAGTTCTTC
TRBJ2-1	TRBV15	16	NA	NA	CATSPGDRGSYNEQFF	TGTGCCACCAGCCCAGGGGACCGCGGCTCCTACAATGAGCAGTTCTTC
TRBJ2-3	TRBV5-1	14	few	TRBD1	CASTQGALTDTQYF	TGCGCCAGCACCCAGGGGGCCCTCACAGATACGCAGTATTTT
TRBJ1-1	TRBV7-3	13	NA	NA	CASSLTPLSEAFF	TGTGCCAGCAGCTTAACCCCCCTCTCTGAAGCTTTCTTT
TRBJ2-3	TRBV5-5	17	NA	TRBD2	CASSVGALAGPEDTQYF	TGTGCCAGCAGCGTCGGCGCGCTAGCGGGGCCCGAGGATACGCAGTATTTT
TRBJ2-4	TRBV4-1	18	NA	TRBD1	CASSQEWAGGGFENIQYF	TGCGCCAGCAGCCAAGAGTGGGCAGGGGGCGGATTCGAAAACATTCAGTACTTC
TRBJ2-1	TRBV15	18	few	TRBD1	CATSLRVGDRARRDEQFF	TGTGCCACCAGTCTTAGAGTGGGGGACAGGGCGAGAAGGGATGAGCAGTTCTTC